This TCR beta chain was captured by sequencing in a study of T cells in Graves' hyperthyroidism and ophthalmopathy. Findings and limits, study-wide: Blood also showed most of the thyroid clonotypes that were expanded above 0.001. The model made its ophthalmopathy prediction, and onset followed a median 6.5 months later.

Template material for amplifying TCR beta CDR3 regions consisted of RNA transcripts. HTBI primers drove first-round RT-PCR of the TCR CDR3. MiXCR, applied by TCRdb to the multiplex PCR reads, yields one record per CDR3 protein. The sample has tens of thousands of distinct CDR3 sequences, 49% seen once. V dropped 5 bases and J dropped 8; count of bases not matched to a gene: 5. Germline values: CDR1 SNHLY, CDR2 FYNNEI. The CDR3 loop spans 13 amino acids. Stable disease denoted Graves' hyperthyroidism without ophthalmopathy progression within 18 months. Newly diagnosed hyperthyroidism, duration under 2 months, in patients aged 18 to 65. Regarding this clonotype: The antigen remains undetermined.

The TCR comes from a woman between 50 and 59 years old with Graves' hyperthyroidism. Specimen: peripheral blood or thyroid tissue (not recorded which). The rearrangement joins TRBV2 to TRBJ1-4; 7 nucleotides agree with TRBD1. The CDR3 DNA reads TGTGCCAGCAGTCAGGGGGGAAGGGAAAAACTGTTTTTT. It specifies CASSQGGREKLFF.